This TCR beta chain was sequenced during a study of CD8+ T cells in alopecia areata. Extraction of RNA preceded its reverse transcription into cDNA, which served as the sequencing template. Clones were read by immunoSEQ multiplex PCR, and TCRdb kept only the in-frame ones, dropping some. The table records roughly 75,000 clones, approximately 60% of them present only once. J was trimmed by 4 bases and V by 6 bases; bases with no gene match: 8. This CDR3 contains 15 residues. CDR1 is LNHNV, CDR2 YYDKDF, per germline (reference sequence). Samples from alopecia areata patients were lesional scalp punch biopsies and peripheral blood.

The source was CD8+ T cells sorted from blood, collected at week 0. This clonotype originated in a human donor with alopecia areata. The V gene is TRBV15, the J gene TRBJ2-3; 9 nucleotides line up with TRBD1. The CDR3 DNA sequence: TGTGCCACCAGTCAGGGACAGGGTGGCGCAGATACGCAGTATTTT. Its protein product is CATSQGQGGADTQYF.